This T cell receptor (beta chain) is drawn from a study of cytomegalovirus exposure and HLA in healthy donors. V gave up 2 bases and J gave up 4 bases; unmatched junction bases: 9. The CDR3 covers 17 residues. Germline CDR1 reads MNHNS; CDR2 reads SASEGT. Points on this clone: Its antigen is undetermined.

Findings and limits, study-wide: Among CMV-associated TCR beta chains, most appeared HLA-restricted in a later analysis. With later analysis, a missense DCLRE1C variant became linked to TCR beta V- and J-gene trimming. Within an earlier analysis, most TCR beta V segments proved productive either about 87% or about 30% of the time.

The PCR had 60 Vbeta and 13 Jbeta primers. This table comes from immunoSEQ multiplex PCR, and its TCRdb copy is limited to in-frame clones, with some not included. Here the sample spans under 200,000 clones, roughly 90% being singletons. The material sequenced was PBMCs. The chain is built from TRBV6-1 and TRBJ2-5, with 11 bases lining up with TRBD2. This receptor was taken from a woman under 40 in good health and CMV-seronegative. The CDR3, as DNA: TGTGCCAGCAGTGAACAACTAGCGGGGGCCTCTCTAGAGACCCAGTACTTC. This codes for CASSEQLAGASLETQYF.